The following is a TCR beta chain sequence with its context. CDR3 size: 16 residues. Germline assignment: CDR1 WNHNN and CDR2 SYGVQD (reference sequence). With V trimmed by 2 bases and J by 8 bases, 9 bases remained unmatched. The data originate from a study of control samples from healthy donors and cancer patients. Clones were read by immunoSEQ multiplex PCR, and TCRdb kept only the in-frame ones, dropping some. The data show approximately 30,000 clones, around 94% seen once. The genes are TRBV10-1 and TRBJ1-4; TRBD1 matches at 9 bases. The receptor comes from a man aged 60-69 years in good health. The material sequenced was blood. CDR3 in amino acids: CASSEGLDRGEEKLFF. CDR3 sequence (DNA): TGCGCCAGCAGTGAGGGATTGGACAGGGGTGAGGAAAAACTGTTTTTT.